The text below deals with one T cell receptor (beta chain). This sample is part of a study of blood T cell repertoires in COVID-19. This CDR3 is built from 12 residues. V shed 3 bases and J shed 12 bases, with 11 bases lying between them. Method: immunoSEQ multiplex PCR; TCRdb's copy keeps in-frame clones and lacks some. This table holds approximately 200,000 clones, about 87% found once. This chain uses TRBV12-3 or TRBV12-4 with TRBJ1-4; D is unclear. The sequence was collected from a man between 65 and 79 years old with acute or convalescent COVID-19. The specimen sequenced was peripheral blood. CDR3 region: CASSFGAGELFF. DNA for the CDR3: TGTGCCAGCAGTTTTGGCGCCGGGGAACTGTTTTTT.